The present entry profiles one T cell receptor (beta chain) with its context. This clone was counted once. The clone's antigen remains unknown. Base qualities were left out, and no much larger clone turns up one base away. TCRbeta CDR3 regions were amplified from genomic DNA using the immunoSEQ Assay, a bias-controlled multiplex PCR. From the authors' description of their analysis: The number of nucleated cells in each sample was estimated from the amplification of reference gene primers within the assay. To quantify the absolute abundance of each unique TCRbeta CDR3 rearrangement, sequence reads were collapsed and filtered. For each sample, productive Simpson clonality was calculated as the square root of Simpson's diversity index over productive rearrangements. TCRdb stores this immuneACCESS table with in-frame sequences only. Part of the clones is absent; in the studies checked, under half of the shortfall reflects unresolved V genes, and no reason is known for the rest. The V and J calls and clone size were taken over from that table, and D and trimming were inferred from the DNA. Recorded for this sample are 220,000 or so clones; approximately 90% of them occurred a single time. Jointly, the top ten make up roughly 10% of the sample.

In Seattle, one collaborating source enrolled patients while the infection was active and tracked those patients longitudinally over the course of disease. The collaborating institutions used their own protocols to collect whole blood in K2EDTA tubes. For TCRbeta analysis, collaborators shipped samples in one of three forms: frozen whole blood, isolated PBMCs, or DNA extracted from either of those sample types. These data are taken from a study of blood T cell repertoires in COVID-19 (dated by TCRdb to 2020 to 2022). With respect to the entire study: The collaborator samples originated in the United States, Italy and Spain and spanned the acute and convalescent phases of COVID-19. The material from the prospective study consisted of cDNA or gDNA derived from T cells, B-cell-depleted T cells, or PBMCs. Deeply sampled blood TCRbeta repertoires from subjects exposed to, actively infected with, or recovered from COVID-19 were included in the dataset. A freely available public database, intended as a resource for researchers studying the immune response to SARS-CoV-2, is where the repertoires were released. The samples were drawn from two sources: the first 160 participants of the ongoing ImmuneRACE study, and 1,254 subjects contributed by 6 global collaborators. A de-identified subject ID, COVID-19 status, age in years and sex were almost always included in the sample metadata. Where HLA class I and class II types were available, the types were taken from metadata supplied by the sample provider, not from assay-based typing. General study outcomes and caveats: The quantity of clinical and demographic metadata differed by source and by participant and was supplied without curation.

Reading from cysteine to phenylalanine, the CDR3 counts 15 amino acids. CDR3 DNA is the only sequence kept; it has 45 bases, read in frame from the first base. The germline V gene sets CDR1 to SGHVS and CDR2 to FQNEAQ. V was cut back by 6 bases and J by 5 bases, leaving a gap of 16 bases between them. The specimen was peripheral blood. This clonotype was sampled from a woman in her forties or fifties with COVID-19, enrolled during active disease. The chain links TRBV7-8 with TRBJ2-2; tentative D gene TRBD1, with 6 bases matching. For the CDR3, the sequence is CASSSTDRRTGELFF. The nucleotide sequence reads TGTGCCAGCAGTTCCACAGACAGGAGAACCGGGGAGCTGTTTTTT.